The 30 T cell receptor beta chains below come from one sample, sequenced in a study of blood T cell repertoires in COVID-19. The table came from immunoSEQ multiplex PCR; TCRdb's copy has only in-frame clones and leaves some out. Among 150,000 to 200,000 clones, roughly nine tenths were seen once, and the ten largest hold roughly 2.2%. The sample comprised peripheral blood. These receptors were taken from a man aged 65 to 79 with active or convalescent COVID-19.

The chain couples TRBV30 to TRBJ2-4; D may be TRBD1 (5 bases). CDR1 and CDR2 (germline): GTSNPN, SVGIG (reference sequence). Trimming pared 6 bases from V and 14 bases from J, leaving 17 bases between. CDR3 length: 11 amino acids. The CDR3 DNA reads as TGTGCCTGCCATTCAAAAGGACATGAGTACTTC. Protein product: CACHSKGHEYF.

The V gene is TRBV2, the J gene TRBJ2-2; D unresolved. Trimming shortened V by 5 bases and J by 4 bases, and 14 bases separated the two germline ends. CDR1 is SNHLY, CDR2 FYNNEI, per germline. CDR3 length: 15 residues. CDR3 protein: CASSLGNIGTGELFF. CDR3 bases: TGTGCCAGCAGTCTGGGCAACATCGGCACCGGGGAGCTGTTTTTT.

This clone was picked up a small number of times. The CDR3 DNA reads as TGTGCCTGGACGAGCGGACAGCTGTTTGGCTACACCTTC. Amino acids: CAWTSGQLFGYTF. V usage is TRBV30 and J usage is TRBJ1-2; possibly TRBD1 for D (6 bases). The CDR3 contains 13 residues. V shed 4 bases and J shed 7 bases, with 16 bases lying between them. The germline gives CDR1 GTSNPN, CDR2 SVGIG (reference sequence).

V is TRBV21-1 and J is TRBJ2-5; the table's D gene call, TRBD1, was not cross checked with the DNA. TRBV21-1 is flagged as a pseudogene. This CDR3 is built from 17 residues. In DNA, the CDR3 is TGTGCCAGCAGCAAAGAGCGGACAGGGGTTCGACAAGAGACCCAGTACTTC. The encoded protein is CASSKERTGVRQETQYF.

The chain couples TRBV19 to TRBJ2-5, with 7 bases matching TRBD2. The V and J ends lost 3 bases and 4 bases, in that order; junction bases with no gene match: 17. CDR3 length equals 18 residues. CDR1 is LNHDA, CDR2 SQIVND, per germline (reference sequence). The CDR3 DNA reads TGTGCCAGTAGTATGCACCGGAGCGGGACCCACAGCCGAGAGACCCAGTACTTC. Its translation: CASSMHRSGTHSRETQYF.

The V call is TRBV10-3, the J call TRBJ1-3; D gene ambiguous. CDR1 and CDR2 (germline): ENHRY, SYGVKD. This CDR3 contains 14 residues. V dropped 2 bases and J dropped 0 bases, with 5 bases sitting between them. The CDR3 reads CAISETDSGNTIYF. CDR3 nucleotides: TGTGCCATCAGTGAGACAGACTCTGGAAACACCATATATTTT.

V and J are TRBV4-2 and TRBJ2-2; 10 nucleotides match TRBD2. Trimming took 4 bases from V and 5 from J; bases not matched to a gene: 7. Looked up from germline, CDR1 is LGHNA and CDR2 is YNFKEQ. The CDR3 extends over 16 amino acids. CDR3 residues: CASSRWTSGNTGELFF. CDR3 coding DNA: TGTGCCAGCAGCCGCTGGACTAGCGGTAATACCGGGGAGCTGTTTTTT.

The CDR3 region is CASSFFVAGAEAFF. The DNA for the CDR3 is TGTGCCAGCAGTTTTTTCGTGGCAGGCGCTGAAGCTTTCTTT. This chain joins TRBV28 and TRBJ1-1; D not resolved. The germline CDR1 and CDR2 sequences are MDHEN and SYDVKM. This CDR3 comprises 14 residues. Trimming took 3 bases from V and 6 from J, leaving 14 bases between them. Using reference TRBV28 and TRBJ1-1 for the parts outside the CDR3, the full variable domain is DVKVTQSSRYLVKRTGEKVFLECVQDMDHENMFWYRQDPGLGLRLIYFSYDVKMKEKGDIPEGYSVSREKKERFSLILESASTNQTSMYLCASSFFVAGAEAFFGQGTRLTVV.

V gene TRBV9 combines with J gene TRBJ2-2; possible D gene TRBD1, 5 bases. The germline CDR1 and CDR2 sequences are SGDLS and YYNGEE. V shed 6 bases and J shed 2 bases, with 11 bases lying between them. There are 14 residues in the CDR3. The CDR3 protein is CASTWGRNTGELFF. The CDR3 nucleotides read TGTGCCAGCACCTGGGGCAGAAACACCGGGGAGCTGTTTTTT.

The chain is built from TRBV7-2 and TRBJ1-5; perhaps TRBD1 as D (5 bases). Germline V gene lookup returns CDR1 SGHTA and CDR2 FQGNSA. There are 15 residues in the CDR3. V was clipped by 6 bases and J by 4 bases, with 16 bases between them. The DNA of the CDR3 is TGTGCCAGCAGTCTTTCAGGGAATGGGAATCAGCCCCAGCATTTT. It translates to CASSLSGNGNQPQHF.

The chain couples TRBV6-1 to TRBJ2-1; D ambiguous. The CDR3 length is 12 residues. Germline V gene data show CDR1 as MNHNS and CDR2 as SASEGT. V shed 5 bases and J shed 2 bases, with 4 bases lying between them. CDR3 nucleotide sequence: TGTGCCAGCAGTTTCACCTACAATGAGCAGTTCTTC. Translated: CASSFTYNEQFF.

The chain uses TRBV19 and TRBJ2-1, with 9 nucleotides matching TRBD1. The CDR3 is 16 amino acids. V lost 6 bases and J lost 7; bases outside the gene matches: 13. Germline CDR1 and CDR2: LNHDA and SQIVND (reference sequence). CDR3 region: CASRGPRDRVFNEQFF. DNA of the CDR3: TGTGCCAGTAGAGGTCCCCGGGACAGGGTTTTTAATGAGCAGTTCTTC.

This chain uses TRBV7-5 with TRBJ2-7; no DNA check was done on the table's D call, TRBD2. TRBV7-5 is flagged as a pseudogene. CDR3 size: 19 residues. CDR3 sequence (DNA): TGTGCCAGAAGCGCCACGGGGGGGACCCGGGACTTAAGCTCCTACGAGCAGTACTTC. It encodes CARSATGGTRDLSSYEQYF.

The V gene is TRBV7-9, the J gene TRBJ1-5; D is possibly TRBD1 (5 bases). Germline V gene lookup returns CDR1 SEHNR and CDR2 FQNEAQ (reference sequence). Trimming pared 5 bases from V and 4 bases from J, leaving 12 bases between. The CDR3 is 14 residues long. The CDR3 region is CASSQSDSNQPQHF. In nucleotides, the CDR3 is TGTGCCAGCAGCCAAAGTGACAGTAATCAGCCCCAGCATTTT.

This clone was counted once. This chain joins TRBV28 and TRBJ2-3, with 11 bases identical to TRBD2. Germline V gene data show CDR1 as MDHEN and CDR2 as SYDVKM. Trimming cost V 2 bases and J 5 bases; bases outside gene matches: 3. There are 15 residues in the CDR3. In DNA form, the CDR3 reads TGTGCCAGCAGTTTAAAGCTAGCGGGAGGAGATACGCAGTATTTT. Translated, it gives CASSLKLAGGDTQYF.

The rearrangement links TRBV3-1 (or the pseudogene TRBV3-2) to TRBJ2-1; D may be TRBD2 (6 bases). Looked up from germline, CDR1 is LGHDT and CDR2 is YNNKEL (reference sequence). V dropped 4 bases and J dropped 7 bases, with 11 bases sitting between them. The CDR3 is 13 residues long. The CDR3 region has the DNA TGTGCCAGCAGCCGGGACTCCCATAATGAGCAGTTCTTC. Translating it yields CASSRDSHNEQFF.

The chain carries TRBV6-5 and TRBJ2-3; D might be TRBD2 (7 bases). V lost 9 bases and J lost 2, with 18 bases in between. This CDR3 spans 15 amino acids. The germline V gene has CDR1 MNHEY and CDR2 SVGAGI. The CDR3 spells CASTLGGGHTDTQYF. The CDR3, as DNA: TGTGCCAGTACTTTAGGGGGGGGTCACACAGATACGCAGTATTTT.

CDR3 amino acids: CASSEGWGGEKLFF. DNA for the CDR3: TGTGCCAGCAGTGAGGGGTGGGGAGGTGAAAAACTGTTTTTT. V is TRBV2 and J is TRBJ1-4; D is unclear. From germline, CDR1 is SNHLY and CDR2 FYNNEI. V was pared by 3 bases and J by 7 bases, with 12 bases between. The CDR3 contains 14 residues.

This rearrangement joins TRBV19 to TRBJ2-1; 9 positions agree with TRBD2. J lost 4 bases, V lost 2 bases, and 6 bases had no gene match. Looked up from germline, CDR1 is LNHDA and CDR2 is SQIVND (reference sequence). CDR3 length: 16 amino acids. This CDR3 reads CASSIWGGRAYNEQFF. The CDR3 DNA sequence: TGTGCCAGTAGTATATGGGGCGGGAGGGCGTACAATGAGCAGTTCTTC. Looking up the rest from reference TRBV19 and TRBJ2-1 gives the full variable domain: DGGITQSPKYLFRKEGQNVTLSCEQNLNHDAMYWYRQDPGQGLRLIYYSQIVNDFQKGDIAEGYSVSREKKESFPLTVTSAQKNPTAFYLCASSIWGGRAYNEQFFGPGTRLTVL.

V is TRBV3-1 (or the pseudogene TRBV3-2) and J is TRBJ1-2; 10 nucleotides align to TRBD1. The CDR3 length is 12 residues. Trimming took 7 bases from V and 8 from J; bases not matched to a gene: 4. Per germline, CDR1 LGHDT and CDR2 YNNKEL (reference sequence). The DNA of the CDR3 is TGTGCCAGCAAGGACAGGGGGGACGGCTACACCTTC. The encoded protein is CASKDRGDGYTF.

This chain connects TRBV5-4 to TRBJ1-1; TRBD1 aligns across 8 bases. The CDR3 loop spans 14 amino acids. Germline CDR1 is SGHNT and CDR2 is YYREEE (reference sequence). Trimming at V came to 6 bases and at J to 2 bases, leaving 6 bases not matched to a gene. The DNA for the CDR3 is TGTGCCAGCACCCTGACAGGGGTTAACACTGAAGCTTTCTTT. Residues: CASTLTGVNTEAFF.

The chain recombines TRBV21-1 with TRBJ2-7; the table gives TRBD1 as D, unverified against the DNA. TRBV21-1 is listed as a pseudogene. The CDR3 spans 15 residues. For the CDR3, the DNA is TGTGCCAGCAGCAAAGCAGGGGGTTCCCCCTACGAGCAGTACTTC. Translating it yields CASSKAGGSPYEQYF.

The CDR3 here is CASSFSPSYEQYF. The CDR3 DNA reads as TGTGCCAGCAGCTTTTCCCCTTCCTACGAGCAGTACTTC. The V and J genes are TRBV7-2 and TRBJ2-7; D unclear. Per germline, CDR1 SGHTA and CDR2 FQGNSA. This CDR3 spans 13 amino acids. V was trimmed by 3 bases and J by 1 base, leaving 7 bases between them.

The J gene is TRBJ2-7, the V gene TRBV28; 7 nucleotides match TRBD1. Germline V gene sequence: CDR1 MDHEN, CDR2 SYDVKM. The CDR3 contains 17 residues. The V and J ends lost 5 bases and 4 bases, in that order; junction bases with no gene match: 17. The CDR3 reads CASSPRDSQRLGYEQYF. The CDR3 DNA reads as TGTGCCAGCAGTCCCCGGGACAGTCAAAGGCTGGGGTACGAGCAGTACTTC.

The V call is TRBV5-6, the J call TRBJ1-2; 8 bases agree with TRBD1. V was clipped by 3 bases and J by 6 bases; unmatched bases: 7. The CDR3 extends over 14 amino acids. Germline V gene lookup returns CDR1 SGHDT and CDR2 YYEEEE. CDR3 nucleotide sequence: TGTGCCAGCAGCTCGGACAGGGTGAGGGATGGCTACACCTTC. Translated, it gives CASSSDRVRDGYTF.

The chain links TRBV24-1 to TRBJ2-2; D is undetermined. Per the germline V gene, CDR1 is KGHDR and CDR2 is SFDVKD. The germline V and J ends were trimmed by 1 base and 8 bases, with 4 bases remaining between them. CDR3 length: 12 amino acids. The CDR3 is CATSDFGGELFF. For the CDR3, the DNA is TGTGCCACCAGTGATTTCGGGGGGGAGCTGTTTTTT.

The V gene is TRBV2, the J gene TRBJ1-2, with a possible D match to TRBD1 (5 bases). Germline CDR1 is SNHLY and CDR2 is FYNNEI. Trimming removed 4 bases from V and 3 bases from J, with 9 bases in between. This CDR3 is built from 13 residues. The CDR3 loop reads CASSGGRDYGYTF. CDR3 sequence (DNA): TGTGCCAGCAGTGGTGGCAGGGACTATGGCTACACCTTC.

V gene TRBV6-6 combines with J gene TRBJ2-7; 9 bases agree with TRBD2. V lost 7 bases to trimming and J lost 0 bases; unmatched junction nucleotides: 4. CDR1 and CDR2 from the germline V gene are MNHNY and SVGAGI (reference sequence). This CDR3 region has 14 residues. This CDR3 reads CASTAGGASYEQYF. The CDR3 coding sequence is TGTGCCAGCACAGCGGGAGGCGCCTCCTACGAGCAGTACTTC.

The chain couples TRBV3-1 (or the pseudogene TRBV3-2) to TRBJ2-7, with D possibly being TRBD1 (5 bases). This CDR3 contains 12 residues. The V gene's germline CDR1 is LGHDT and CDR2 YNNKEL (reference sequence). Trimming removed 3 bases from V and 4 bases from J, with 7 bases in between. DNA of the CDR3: TGTGCCAGCAGCCAGGCAGGGTACGAGCAGTACTTC. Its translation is CASSQAGYEQYF.

As DNA, the CDR3 is TGTGCCAGCAGCAAGGGACTAGCGGGAGTATACGAGCAGTACTTC. It codes for CASSKGLAGVYEQYF. The chain has TRBV11-2 and TRBJ2-7; TRBD2 aligns across 14 bases. The CDR3 totals 15 residues. The germline gives CDR1 SGHAT, CDR2 FQNNGV. The ends lost 5 bases at V and 4 bases at J; junction bases unmatched: 4.